Described below is a single TCR beta chain sequence and its context. The antigen remains unidentified. The ends were cut back, 0 bases at V and 13 bases at J, with 9 bases in the middle. Germline values: CDR1 MNHNS, CDR2 SASEGT. The CDR3 spans 11 residues. This sample is part of a study of shared clonotypes between healthy human individuals. General observations from the study: Against clonotypes common to all four donors, non-shared ones had lower generation probabilities. In general, naive subsets displayed greater estimated richness than memory subsets did.

This table comes from immunoSEQ multiplex PCR, and its TCRdb copy is limited to in-frame clones, with some not included. This table holds millions of clones, roughly nine tenths found once. The origin of this receptor is a man aged 18 to 35 in good health. V usage is TRBV6-1 and J usage is TRBJ1-2, with D hard to call. Sequences were obtained from naive CD4+ T cells sorted from blood. The subset is: CD45RA+ positively selected. The CDR3 reads CASSEAALGTF. The CDR3 coding sequence is TGTGCCAGCAGTGAAGCCGCACTGGGCACCTTC.